The 9 T cell receptor beta chains given below trace back to one sample, sequenced in a study of T-cell memory formation after mild COVID-19 (dated by TCRdb to the early 2020s). The library was generated by 5' RACE. The sample was run on an Illumina NovaSeq 6000. TCRdb cleaned the public reads at Q25 with fastp, built clones with MiXCR and kept in-frame beta chains. Identical CDR3 protein sequences are pooled into one entry, listed with their most common genes and DNA. Here the sample has 200,000 to 300,000 distinct CDR3 sequences; approximately 15% occur a single time. The top ten clonotypes cover 20% to 25% of the sample. Sequencing was performed on PBMCs or a T cell subset sorted from them (not recorded which). The receptors were sampled from a man aged 18 to 30 who had mild COVID-19 (a few samples of this study predate the infection). The sample titles of this study are shuffled in the database, so cell type and time point are left out; the donor was told from shared clones.

The chain recombines TRBV5-1 with TRBJ1-6; D not resolved. Trimming cost V 0 bases and J 10 bases, with 14 bases left between them. The CDR3 totals 15 residues. Germline CDR1 SGHRS, CDR2 YFSETQ. CDR3 sequence: CASSLEFAGRSPLHF. The CDR3 DNA follows: TGCGCCAGCAGCTTGGAATTTGCGGGAAGGTCACCCCTCCACTTT.

This clonotype has more than one count but fewer than ten. V is TRBV4-3 and J is TRBJ1-1; D uncertain. There are 13 residues in the CDR3. The ends were cut back, 5 bases at V and 4 bases at J, with 11 bases in the middle. Germline V CDR1 and CDR2: LGHNA, YSLEER. CDR3 residues: CASSDMVSTEAFF. The CDR3 nucleotides read TGCGCCAGCAGCGACATGGTAAGCACTGAAGCTTTCTTT.

This clonotype turned up a few times. The chain has TRBV7-2 and TRBJ1-5; D unresolved. With 5 bases removed from V and 3 bases from J, the gap between germline ends came to 11 bases. The CDR3 is 14 amino acids. Germline V gene sequence: CDR1 SGHTA, CDR2 FQGNSA. The CDR3 nucleotides are TGTGCCAGCAGCCTTGACGGAACCAATCAGCCCCAGCATTTT. It codes for CASSLDGTNQPQHF.

The table lists this clonotype with a few counts. The chain uses TRBV7-3 and TRBJ2-3; 8 nucleotides align to TRBD2. After removal of 5 bases from V and 6 bases from J, the junction contained 10 bases not matched to a gene. The CDR3 is 15 residues long. CDR1 SGHTA and CDR2 FQGTGA come from the germline V gene. Here the CDR3 reads CASSLPVAGFDTQYF. The CDR3 nucleotides read TGTGCCAGCAGCCTGCCGGTAGCGGGGTTTGATACGCAGTATTTT. Combining the CDR3 with reference TRBV7-3 and TRBJ2-3 gives the whole variable domain GAGVSQTPSNKVTEKGKYVELRCDPISGHTALYWYRQSLGQGPEFLIYFQGTGAADDSGLPNDRFFAVRPEGSVSTLKIQRTERGDSAVYLCASSLPVAGFDTQYFGPGTRLTVL.

This clonotype was picked up a small number of times. A read error may produce the germline difference seen at one junction end. This rearrangement joins TRBV9 to TRBJ1-4; possibly TRBD1 for D (5 bases). The CDR3 totals 16 residues. The germline CDR1 and CDR2 sequences are SGDLS and YYNGEE. The CDR3 region has the DNA TGTGCCAGCAGCGTATCAAGGGCCTCGGGGGATGAACAACTGTTTTTT. Residues: CASSVSRASGDEQLFF.

The chain joins TRBV5-5 to TRBJ2-2; 8 bases align to TRBD1. The V gene end was trimmed by 6 bases and the J gene end by 5 bases; junction bases not matched to a gene: 6. The CDR3 totals 14 residues. The V gene's germline CDR1 is SGHKS and CDR2 YYEKEE (reference sequence). The CDR3 sequence: CASTPQGATGELFF. The CDR3 DNA reads TGTGCCAGCACCCCTCAGGGGGCGACCGGGGAGCTGTTTTTT.

At least ten counts were recorded for this clonotype. The chain couples TRBV5-1 to TRBJ2-2; the D gene is possibly TRBD1 (7 bases). The ends were cut back, 2 bases at V and 3 bases at J, with 8 bases in the middle. The CDR3 has 14 residues. Looked up from germline, CDR1 is SGHRS and CDR2 is YFSETQ. The CDR3 DNA follows: TGCGCCAGCAGCTTCAGGGGGGACACCGGGGAGCTGTTTTTT. This codes for CASSFRGDTGELFF.

This clonotype was counted between two and nine times. The V gene is TRBV7-2, the J gene TRBJ2-3; 7 bases agree with TRBD2. The CDR3 has 14 residues. The J segment lost 0 bases and the V segment lost 6 bases, leaving 3 bases of the junction unmatched. The germline V gene encodes CDR1 SGHTA and CDR2 FQGNSA. CDR3 sequence reads: CASRGGGSTDTQYF. CDR3 nucleotide sequence: TGTGCCAGCAGAGGCGGGGGAAGCACAGATACGCAGTATTTT.

The table lists this clonotype with many counts. V gene TRBV3-1 combines with J gene TRBJ2-5; D call uncertain. V dropped 0 bases and J dropped 5 bases, with 10 bases sitting between them. Germline values: CDR1 LGHDT, CDR2 YNNKEL (reference sequence). There are 14 residues in the CDR3. The CDR3 bases are TGTGCCAGCAGCCAAGATATCATGATCGAGACCCAGTACTTC. Residues: CASSQDIMIETQYF.